Reported below is one T cell receptor (beta chain). Germline V gene lookup returns CDR1 MNHNS and CDR2 SASEGT. There are 13 residues in the CDR3. Trimming at V came to 6 bases and at J to 3 bases, leaving 3 bases not matched to a gene. Method: immunoSEQ multiplex PCR; TCRdb's copy keeps in-frame clones and lacks some. The table has tens of thousands of clones, around 90% seen once. This specimen belongs to a study of technical replicates of blood from a handful of donors. The receptor was isolated from a human donor in good health. The rearrangement uses TRBV6-1 and TRBJ2-5; 8 bases line up with TRBD1. Specimen: T cells isolated from PBMCs. CDR3 bases: TGTGCCAGCAGAGAGACAGGGGAAGAGACCCAGTACTTC. Encoded protein: CASRETGEETQYF.